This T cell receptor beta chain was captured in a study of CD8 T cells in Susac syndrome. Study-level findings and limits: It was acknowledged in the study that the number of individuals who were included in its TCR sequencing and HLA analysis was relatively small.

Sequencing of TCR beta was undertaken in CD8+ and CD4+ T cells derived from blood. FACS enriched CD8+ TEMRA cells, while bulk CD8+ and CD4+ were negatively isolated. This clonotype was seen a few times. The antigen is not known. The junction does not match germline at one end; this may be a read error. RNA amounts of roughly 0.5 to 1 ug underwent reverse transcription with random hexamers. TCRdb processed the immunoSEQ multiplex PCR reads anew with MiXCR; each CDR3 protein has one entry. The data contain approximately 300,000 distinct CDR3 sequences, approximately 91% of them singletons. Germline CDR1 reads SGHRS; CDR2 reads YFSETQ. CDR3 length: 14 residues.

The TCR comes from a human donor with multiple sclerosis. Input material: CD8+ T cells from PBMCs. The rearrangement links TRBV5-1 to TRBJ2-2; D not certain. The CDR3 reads CASSLARNTGELFF. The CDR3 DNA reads TGTGCCAGCAGTTTGGCTAGGAACACCGGGGAGCTGTTTTTT.